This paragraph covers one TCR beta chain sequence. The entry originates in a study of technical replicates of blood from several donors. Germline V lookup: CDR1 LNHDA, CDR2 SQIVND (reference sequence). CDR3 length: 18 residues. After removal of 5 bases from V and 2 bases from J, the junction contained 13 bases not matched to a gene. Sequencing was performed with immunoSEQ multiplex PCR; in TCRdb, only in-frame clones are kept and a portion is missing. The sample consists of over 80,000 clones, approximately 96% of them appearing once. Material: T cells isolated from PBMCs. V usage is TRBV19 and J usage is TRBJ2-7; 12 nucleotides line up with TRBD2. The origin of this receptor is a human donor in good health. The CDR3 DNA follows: TGTGCCAGTAGTGCCCAAGGTCCGACTAGCGGGAGAACCTACGAGCAGTACTTC. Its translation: CASSAQGPTSGRTYEQYF.